This TCR beta chain was sequenced during a study of PD-1 blockade in classical Hodgkin lymphoma. Germline values: CDR1 MNHEY, CDR2 SMNVEV (reference sequence). The V and J ends lost 3 bases and 3 bases respectively, with 11 bases between them. CDR3 size: 14 residues. Profiling relied on immunoSEQ multiplex PCR, and the TCRdb table lists in-frame clones only, not all of them. The sample shows about 24,000 clones, about 80% of them seen only once. Time point defined: cycle 4 day 1 (C4D1), after five to seven weeks of nivolumab. Every patient had relapsed following autologous stem cell transplantation, and cohorts differed in brentuximab vedotin exposure.

This clonotype was obtained from a human donor with classical Hodgkin lymphoma. Sequenced here: peripheral blood mononuclear cells (PBMCs), sampled before the fourth cycle of nivolumab. The V gene is TRBV27, the J gene TRBJ1-1; D possibly corresponds to TRBD1 (6 bases). CDR3 nucleotides: TGTGCCAGCAGTTTGTTGGGGGGCGACACTGAAGCTTTCTTT. This sequence encodes CASSLLGGDTEAFF.